This T cell receptor (beta chain) was obtained from a study of T cells in Graves' hyperthyroidism and ophthalmopathy. General study findings and limits: Ophthalmopathy was model-predicted a median roughly 6.5 months pre-onset. Most thyroid clonotypes expanded above 0.001 were also detected in blood.

Amplified regions were TCR beta CDR3 sequences from RNA transcripts. Using the HTBI primer set, a first-round RT-PCR was run on the TCR CDR3. TCRdb independently ran MiXCR on the multiplex PCR reads; one entry per CDR3 protein. The data contain around 660,000 distinct CDR3 sequences, approximately 42% of them seen just once; the ten biggest clones take up less than 9.5%. Patients were excluded for uncontrolled infection, other autoimmune disease, pregnancy or lactation. In making diagnoses, clinical symptoms, serum thyroxine and TRAb, thyroid ultrasound and orbital computed tomography were all used. This clonotype was observed once. Its target is not known. V shed 7 bases and J shed 4 bases, with 14 bases lying between them. Germline V gene lookup returns CDR1 SQVTM and CDR2 ANQGSEA. CDR3 length: 13 amino acids.

This TCR was sampled from an adult man with Graves' disease, either hyperthyroidism or ophthalmopathy (not recorded which). The chain is built from TRBV29-1 and TRBJ1-5; D remains ambiguous. The sequencing sample was made of peripheral blood or thyroid tissue (not recorded which). The CDR3 nucleotides read TGCAGCGCCCGAGTACAGATGAATCAGCCCCAGCATTTT. As protein: CSARVQMNQPQHF.